A selection of T cell receptor beta chains follows, all from one sample in a study of T-cell reconstitution after alpha-beta-depleted transplantation in children. TCRdb passed the PCR reads through MiXCR, listing each CDR3 protein once. The table records a few hundred thousand distinct CDR3 sequences, roughly a tenth of them present only once. This specimen consisted of PBMCs, obtained before TCRalphabeta/CD19-depleted stem cell transplant. Receptors originate from a boy under two years old with acute myeloid leukemia, due to receive a stem cell transplant. CDR3s include the opening cysteine and the closing phenylalanine or tryptophan. A D gene is named only where the DNA matches it firmly. Size is omitted from some rows. Given values are once, few, many or a class for expanded clones.

cdr3_length | clone_size | j_call | d_call | v_call | cdr3_aa | cdr3_nt
13 | few | TRBJ2-3 | - | TRBV27 | CASSLIPRDTQYF | TGTGCCAGCAGTTTGATACCCAGGGATACGCAGTATTTT
16 | - | TRBJ2-7 | TRBD1 | TRBV7-9 | CASSSTGGSLAYEQYF | TGTGCCAGCAGCTCGACAGGGGGATCACTGGCCTACGAGCAGTACTTC
14 | many | TRBJ2-7 | TRBD1 | TRBV7-2 | CASRYRDRGGEQYF | TGTGCCAGCAGATATCGGGACAGGGGGGGCGAGCAGTACTTC
16 | - | TRBJ2-1 | TRBD2 | TRBV20-1 | CSARWTSGSSYNEQFF | TGCAGTGCTAGATGGACTAGCGGGAGCTCCTACAATGAGCAGTTCTTC
14 | many | TRBJ2-7 | - | TRBV11-2 | CASSPYGGLVEQYF | TGTGCCAGCAGCCCCTACGGAGGGTTGGTCGAGCAGTACTTC
10 | many | TRBJ2-7 | - | TRBV2 | CASSVYEQYF | TGTGCCAGCAGTGTCTACGAGCAGTACTTC
15 | many | TRBJ2-1 | TRBD2 | TRBV2 | CASNTRLATYNEQFF | TGTGCCAGCAATACCAGACTAGCGACCTACAATGAGCAGTTCTTC
11 | many | TRBJ1-1 | - | TRBV30 | CAWSSADEAFF | TGTGCCTGGAGTTCCGCAGATGAAGCTTTCTTT
16 | many | TRBJ1-5 | - | TRBV12-3/TRBV12-4 | CASSLAGQPLAQPQHF | TGTGCCAGCAGTTTAGCGGGACAACCGCTGGCTCAGCCCCAGCATTTT
16 | many | TRBJ1-5 | - | TRBV28 | CASNSNRDRLNQPQHF | TGTGCCAGCAACTCAAACCGGGACCGTCTCAATCAGCCCCAGCATTTT
16 | few | TRBJ2-3 | TRBD1 | TRBV6-5 | CASSSVTGGGTDTQYF | TGTGCCAGCAGTTCGGTTACAGGGGGTGGCACAGATACGCAGTATTTT
15 | many | TRBJ2-5 | - | TRBV23-1 | CASPPGGLAPGAQYF | TGCGCCAGCCCACCAGGGGGGCTGGCGCCCGGGGCCCAGTACTTC
14 | - | TRBJ2-7 | - | TRBV10-2 | CASSVAVSSYEQYF | TGCGCCAGCAGTGTAGCGGTTAGCTCCTACGAGCAGTACTTC
13 | few | TRBJ2-5 | - | TRBV7-2 | CASGGHHQETQYF | TGTGCCAGCGGCGGACACCACCAAGAGACCCAGTACTTC
14 | - | TRBJ1-1 | - | TRBV5-1 | CASSLESGNPEAFF | TGCGCCAGCAGCTTGGAGTCGGGGAACCCTGAAGCTTTCTTT